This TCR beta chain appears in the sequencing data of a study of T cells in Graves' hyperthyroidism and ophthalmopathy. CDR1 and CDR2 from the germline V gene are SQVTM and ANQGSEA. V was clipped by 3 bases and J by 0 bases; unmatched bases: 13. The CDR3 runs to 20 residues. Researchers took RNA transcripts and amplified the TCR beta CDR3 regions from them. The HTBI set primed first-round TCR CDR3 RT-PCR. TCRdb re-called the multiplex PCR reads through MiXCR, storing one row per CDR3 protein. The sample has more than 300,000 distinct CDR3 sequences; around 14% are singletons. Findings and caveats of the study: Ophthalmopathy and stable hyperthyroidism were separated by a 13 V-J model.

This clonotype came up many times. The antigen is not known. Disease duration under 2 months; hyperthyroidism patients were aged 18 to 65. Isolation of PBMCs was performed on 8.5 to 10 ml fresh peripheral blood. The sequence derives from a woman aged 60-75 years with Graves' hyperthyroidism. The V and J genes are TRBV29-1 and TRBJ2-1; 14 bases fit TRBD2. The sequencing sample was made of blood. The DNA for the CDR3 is TGCAGCGTTGAGGTTTCCGGGACTAGCGGGAGTATGGGCTCCTACAATGAGCAGTTCTTC. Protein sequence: CSVEVSGTSGSMGSYNEQFF.